Following are 26 T cell receptor beta chains from one sample sequenced in a study of T cell responses to AZD1222 COVID-19 vaccine. Profiling relied on immunoSEQ multiplex PCR, and the TCRdb table lists in-frame clones only, not all of them. The sample includes about 96,000 clones, about 90% of them seen just once. The specimen comprised peripheral blood, sampled on day 0 of AZD1222 vaccination. The receptors originated from an adult in good health.

This clone was found a few times. The CDR3 DNA reads TGTGCCACCAGTGATTACAGGGATGGGGCCAACGTCCTGACTTTC. Translated, it gives CATSDYRDGANVLTF. This chain connects TRBV24-1 to TRBJ2-6; possibly TRBD1 for D (6 bases). Trimming left V 2 bases short and J 3 bases short, with 7 bases between. Germline CDR1 is KGHDR and CDR2 is SFDVKD. The CDR3 totals 15 residues.

This clone was seen a handful of times. This sequence joins TRBV6-2 or TRBV6-3 and TRBJ2-7; 7 nucleotides match TRBD1. The CDR3 loop spans 14 amino acids. J was trimmed by 3 bases and V by 0 bases; bases with no gene match: 2. Germline V gene lookup returns CDR1 MNHEY and CDR2 SVGEGT. CDR3 loop: CASSYSGTDYEQYF. In nucleotides, the CDR3 is TGTGCCAGCAGTTACTCAGGGACAGACTACGAGCAGTACTTC.

The chain uses TRBV19 and TRBJ2-7; 10 bases line up with TRBD1. Losses at the gene ends were 6 bases for V and 4 bases for J; bases not matched to a gene: 15. Germline lookup yields CDR1 LNHDA and CDR2 SQIVND (reference sequence). This CDR3 contains 17 residues. The CDR3 protein is CASRGDRGPTGAYEQYF. The CDR3 nucleotides read TGTGCCAGTAGGGGGGACAGGGGTCCCACGGGCGCATACGAGCAGTACTTC.

The V and J genes are TRBV5-5 and TRBJ1-5; 8 bases align to TRBD1. The germline V gene encodes CDR1 SGHKS and CDR2 YYEKEE (reference sequence). This CDR3 spans 15 amino acids. V gave up 0 bases and J gave up 6 bases; unmatched junction bases: 5. DNA for the CDR3: TGTGCCAGCAGCTTGGATACAGGGGGAGGTCAGCCCCAGCATTTT. Its translation: CASSLDTGGGQPQHF.

The V gene is TRBV27, the J gene TRBJ2-7; D is perhaps TRBD2 (6 bases). V lost 5 bases and J 3 bases, leaving 11 bases between the germline ends. CDR3 length: 13 residues. Germline-derived CDR1 and CDR2 are MNHEY and SMNVEV (reference sequence). The CDR3 loop reads CASSLRENYEQYF. DNA of the CDR3: TGTGCCAGCAGTCTACGGGAGAACTACGAGCAGTACTTC.

The chain combines TRBV4-3 with TRBJ2-7; perhaps TRBD2 as D (5 bases). Trimming shortened V by 1 base and J by 3 bases, and 13 bases separated the two germline ends. There are 15 residues in the CDR3. The germline V gene has CDR1 LGHNA and CDR2 YSLEER. CDR3 sequence (DNA): TGCGCCAGCAGCCAAGGTAGCGAACTCCGCTACGAGCAGTACTTC. Translation: CASSQGSELRYEQYF.

The chain uses TRBV10-3 and TRBJ2-2, with 9 bases fitting TRBD1. This CDR3 region has 15 residues. The V segment lost 5 bases and the J segment 6 bases; nucleotides outside the gene matches: 7. Germline CDR1 ENHRY, CDR2 SYGVKD. This chain's CDR3 is CAISSPQGAAGELFF. The CDR3 bases are TGTGCCATCAGTTCTCCACAGGGGGCGGCCGGGGAGCTGTTTTTT.

The J gene is TRBJ2-1, the V gene TRBV18; D is unresolved. In germline, CDR1 is KGHSH, CDR2 LQKENI. V was shortened by 3 bases and J by 6 bases, with 3 bases between the two germline ends. CDR3 length equals 11 residues. The CDR3 spells CASSPVNEQFF. The CDR3 nucleotides read TGTGCCAGCTCACCGGTCAATGAGCAGTTCTTC.

This rearrangement joins TRBV19 to TRBJ2-2, with D tentatively TRBD1 (5 bases). Per germline, CDR1 LNHDA and CDR2 SQIVND (reference sequence). The germline V and J ends were trimmed by 10 bases and 0 bases, with 12 bases remaining between them. The CDR3 runs to 14 residues. The CDR3 loop is CATGVGANTGELFF. Here the CDR3 DNA reads TGTGCCACGGGCGTAGGGGCGAACACCGGGGAGCTGTTTTTT. Supplemented by reference TRBV19 and TRBJ2-2, the full variable domain reads DGGITQSPKYLFRKEGQNVTLSCEQNLNHDAMYWYRQDPGQGLRLIYYSQIVNDFQKGDIAEGYSVSREKKESFPLTVTSAQKNPTAFYLCATGVGANTGELFFGEGSRLTVL.

The rearrangement uses TRBV6-4 and TRBJ2-1; 12 positions agree with TRBD1. Trimming at V came to 7 bases and at J to 6 bases, leaving 7 bases not matched to a gene. Germline V gene sequence: CDR1 MRHNA, CDR2 SNTAGT. This CDR3 is 15 amino acids long. The CDR3 region has the DNA TGTGCCAGCAAAGGGGGGACAGGGGGCTCCAATGAGCAGTTCTTC. Translated: CASKGGTGGSNEQFF.

The rearrangement uses TRBV4-3 and TRBJ2-4, with TRBD2 matching 8 bases. Germline loops: CDR1 LGHNA, CDR2 YSLEER. The CDR3 runs to 17 residues. V was pared by 0 bases and J by 6 bases, with 10 bases of the junction left unmatched. CDR3 region: CASSQDLREVWGNIQYF. The CDR3 DNA sequence: TGCGCCAGCAGCCAAGATCTGCGGGAGGTATGGGGAAACATTCAGTACTTC.

The genes are TRBV30 and TRBJ2-1; D remains ambiguous. The CDR3 is 12 residues long. CDR1 GTSNPN and CDR2 SVGIG come from the germline V gene (reference sequence). V lost 8 bases to trimming and J lost 4 bases, with 12 bases between them. CDR3 loop: CARLSRYNEQFF. CDR3 DNA: TGTGCCCGGTTGTCCCGGTACAATGAGCAGTTCTTC.

This clone has only one observation. The V call is TRBV4-2, the J call TRBJ1-4, with D perhaps TRBD1 (6 bases). CDR1 and CDR2 (germline): LGHNA, YNFKEQ. The V end lost 1 base, the J end lost 2 bases, and 11 bases lay between the germline ends. This CDR3 comprises 16 residues. The CDR3 spells CASSQAQGQTNEKLFF. The DNA of the CDR3 is TGTGCCAGCAGCCAAGCCCAAGGACAGACTAATGAAAAACTGTTTTTT.

This chain connects TRBV19 to TRBJ1-3; D perhaps matches TRBD1 (6 bases). Looked up from germline, CDR1 is LNHDA and CDR2 is SQIVND (reference sequence). This CDR3 is built from 18 residues. Trimming shortened V by 4 bases and J by 0 bases, and 19 bases separated the two germline ends. This CDR3 reads CASSSSTSRGSSGNTIYF. The CDR3 region has the DNA TGTGCCAGTAGTAGCTCCACGAGCAGGGGAAGCTCTGGAAACACCATATATTTT.

The V and J genes are TRBV18 and TRBJ1-3; D is undetermined. Germline CDR1 reads KGHSH; CDR2 reads LQKENI. V was clipped by 3 bases and J by 0 bases, with 15 bases between them. The length of the CDR3 is 17 residues. The CDR3 DNA reads TGTGCCAGCTCACCCCTCTCCGGGCCGGACTCTGGAAACACCATATATTTT. Translating it yields CASSPLSGPDSGNTIYF.

The gene calls are TRBV15 and TRBJ2-7; the match to TRBD1 covers 10 bases. Germline-derived CDR1 and CDR2 are LNHNV and YYDKDF (reference sequence). J was trimmed by 3 bases and V by 4 bases; bases with no gene match: 12. This CDR3 spans 17 amino acids. The CDR3, as DNA: TGTGCCACCAGCAAACCTACCGGGACAGGGGAAGGCTACGAGCAGTACTTC. This gives the protein CATSKPTGTGEGYEQYF. Full variable domain (missing parts from reference TRBV15 and TRBJ2-7): DAMVIQNPRYQVTQFGKPVTLSCSQTLNHNVMYWYQQKSSQAPKLLFHYYDKDFNNEADTPDNFQSRRPNTSFCFLDIRSPGLGDTAMYLCATSKPTGTGEGYEQYFGPGTRLTVT.

The chain combines TRBV18 with TRBJ2-7; D is undetermined. Germline values: CDR1 KGHSH, CDR2 LQKENI. The CDR3 totals 14 residues. V was cut by 2 bases and J by 2 bases, with 10 bases left in between. DNA for the CDR3: TGTGCCAGCTCACCAAACAGCTTAACCTACGAGCAGTACTTC. This encodes CASSPNSLTYEQYF. The variable domain in full, with the rest retrieved from reference TRBV18 and TRBJ2-7, is NAGVMQNPRHLVRRRGQEARLRCSPMKGHSHVYWYRQLPEEGLKFMVYLQKENIIDESGMPKERFSAEFPKEGPSILRIQQVVRGDSAAYFCASSPNSLTYEQYFGPGTRLTVT.

This rearrangement joins TRBV28 to TRBJ2-7, with D possibly matching TRBD2 (6 bases). The CDR3 totals 14 residues. CDR1 and CDR2 (germline): MDHEN, SYDVKM. Trimming took 7 bases from V and 2 from J, leaving 15 bases between them. The CDR3 nucleotides are TGTGCCAGCATGACCGGGGGTCAGACCTACGAGCAGTACTTC. Protein: CASMTGGQTYEQYF.

The V and J genes are TRBV7-2 and TRBJ1-3; 8 nucleotides agree with TRBD1. With V trimmed by 0 bases and J by 4 bases, 5 bases remained unmatched. The germline gives CDR1 SGHTA, CDR2 FQGNSA. The CDR3 is made up of 16 amino acids. The chain's CDR3 is CASSLAMDRAGNTIYF. Here the CDR3 DNA reads TGTGCCAGCAGCTTAGCGATGGACAGGGCCGGAAACACCATATATTTT.

The chain is built from TRBV28 and TRBJ2-7, with 10 bases fitting TRBD2. J was trimmed by 0 bases and V by 1 base; bases with no gene match: 3. The CDR3 covers 16 residues. Germline CDR1 is MDHEN and CDR2 is SYDVKM. The CDR3 reads CASSLFSSGSSYEQYF. The CDR3 DNA reads as TGTGCCAGCAGTTTATTCTCTAGCGGGAGCTCCTACGAGCAGTACTTC.

CDR3 sequence: CASSLTSGASYEQYF. The CDR3 DNA sequence: TGTGCCAGCAGCCTTACTAGCGGGGCCTCCTACGAGCAGTACTTC. V and J are TRBV27 and TRBJ2-7, with 10 bases lining up with TRBD2. Germline V lookup: CDR1 MNHEY, CDR2 SMNVEV (reference sequence). Losses at the gene ends were 6 bases for V and 0 bases for J; bases not matched to a gene: 5. The CDR3 spans 15 residues.

The chain combines TRBV18 with TRBJ2-2, with a weak D call TRBD2 (6 bases). The CDR3 loop spans 15 amino acids. The V gene's germline CDR1 is KGHSH and CDR2 LQKENI. The V gene lost 4 bases and the J gene lost 5 bases, with 14 bases spanning the gap. CDR3 nucleotides: TGTGCCAGCTCACAGCGTGCAGGGAGGACCGGGGAGCTGTTTTTT. Residues: CASSQRAGRTGELFF.

The rearrangement uses TRBV20-1 and TRBJ1-6, with TRBD1 matching 9 bases. Germline V gene sequence: CDR1 DFQATT, CDR2 SNEGSKA (reference sequence). The CDR3 totals 14 residues. The ends lost 3 bases at V and 9 bases at J; junction bases unmatched: 6. DNA for the CDR3: TGCAGTGCTAGTCCGGGACAGGGTTCTTCACCCCTCCACTTT. It yields the protein CSASPGQGSSPLHF.

The rearrangement links TRBV6-5 to TRBJ2-7; TRBD2 agrees at 13 bases. The CDR3 covers 15 residues. Per germline, CDR1 MNHEY and CDR2 SVGAGI. The V gene end was trimmed by 5 bases and the J gene end by 6 bases; junction bases not matched to a gene: 7. CDR3: CASSPGLAGVGEQYF. The DNA of the CDR3 is TGTGCCAGCAGTCCCGGACTAGCGGGAGTGGGCGAGCAGTACTTC.

CDR3 region: CASSVNIGDSPLHF. CDR3 sequence (DNA): TGTGCCAGCAGCGTAAATATTGGGGATTCACCCCTCCACTTT. The chain joins TRBV9 to TRBJ1-6; no clear D gene. The CDR3 covers 14 residues. Per the germline V gene, CDR1 is SGDLS and CDR2 is YYNGEE. The V gene lost 1 base and the J gene lost 8 bases, with 10 bases spanning the gap.

V usage is TRBV27 and J usage is TRBJ2-1, with D perhaps given as TRBD1 or TRBD2 (7 bases each). The CDR3 is made up of 16 amino acids. V lost 3 bases to trimming and J lost 7 bases, with 19 bases between them. Germline values: CDR1 MNHEY, CDR2 SMNVEV (reference sequence). The CDR3 DNA follows: TGTGCCAGCAGTTTTCCAGGGGGGAGCGGGACGAATGAGCAGTTCTTC. Amino acids: CASSFPGGSGTNEQFF.